Listed here are 22 T cell receptor beta chains from one sample, sequenced in a study of T cells after posttransplantation cyclophosphamide. This table comes from immunoSEQ multiplex PCR, and its TCRdb copy is limited to in-frame clones, with some not included. Observed in the sample are about 40,000 clones, none of them singletons. Sequences were obtained from PBMCs. The origin of the receptors is a woman in her 50s in good health and a related stem cell transplant donor.

This clone was counted a few times. The chain couples TRBV27 to TRBJ2-7; TRBD1 matches at 7 bases. This CDR3 has 16 residues. J gave up 6 bases and V 5 bases, and 16 bases lay outside the gene matches. Germline values: CDR1 MNHEY, CDR2 SMNVEV (reference sequence). DNA of the CDR3: TGTGCCAGCAGTCCTAAGACAGGGTTAAGATCAGGCGAGCAGTACTTC. Translating gives CASSPKTGLRSGEQYF.

At least ten counts were recorded for this clone. This chain joins TRBV7-3 and TRBJ2-7; 12 nucleotides line up with TRBD1. From germline, CDR1 is SGHTA and CDR2 FQGTGA. The length of the CDR3 is 15 residues. The J segment lost 5 bases and the V segment lost 3 bases, leaving 5 bases of the junction unmatched. In DNA form, the CDR3 reads TGTGCCAGCAGCTTGTCTGGGACAGGGGGCGACGAGCAGTACTTC. It is translated as CASSLSGTGGDEQYF.

This clone was picked up many times. The chain links TRBV5-1 to TRBJ2-7, with 8 bases matching TRBD2. In germline, CDR1 is SGHRS, CDR2 YFSETQ. J lost 7 bases, V lost 3 bases, and 6 bases had no gene match. The CDR3 covers 13 residues. Here the CDR3 DNA reads TGCGCCAGCAGCTCGCGGGGGGAGTGGGAGCAGTACTTC. This gives the protein CASSSRGEWEQYF.

This clone appeared many times. Written as DNA, the CDR3 is TGCGCCAGCAGCCAAGACGTGGCGGGGGGAAGCTACAATGAGCAGTTCTTC. This encodes CASSQDVAGGSYNEQFF. This sequence joins TRBV4-3 and TRBJ2-1, with 8 bases aligning to TRBD2. The germline gives CDR1 LGHNA, CDR2 YSLEER. J lost 3 bases, V lost 0 bases, and 7 bases had no gene match. This CDR3 spans 17 amino acids.

The chain links TRBV4-1 to TRBJ1-1, with D possibly being TRBD1 (6 bases). The CDR3 runs 14 residues. Germline lookup yields CDR1 MGHRA and CDR2 YSYEKL. V was shortened by 2 bases and J by 4 bases, with 11 bases between the two germline ends. The CDR3 sequence is CASSQFLGGTEAFF. CDR3 nucleotide sequence: TGCGCCAGCAGCCAATTTCTAGGGGGCACTGAAGCTTTCTTT.

This clone was observed at least ten times. The chain couples TRBV7-9 to TRBJ1-6; D unclear. V lost 4 bases and J lost 7, with 11 bases in between. Germline V gene data show CDR1 as SEHNR and CDR2 as FQNEAQ (reference sequence). The CDR3 is 14 amino acids. The CDR3 region is CASSSTSTNSPLHF. DNA for the CDR3: TGTGCCAGCAGCTCCACCAGTACCAATTCACCCCTCCACTTT.

There are many counts of this clone. This chain links TRBV6-5 with TRBJ1-2, with a tentative D call TRBD1 (5 bases). Germline V lookup: CDR1 MNHEY, CDR2 SVGAGI. The CDR3 totals 13 residues. With 4 bases removed from V and 2 bases from J, the gap between germline ends came to 8 bases. DNA for the CDR3: TGTGCCAGCAGTTCAGGGAGGAACTATGGCTACACCTTC. Amino acids: CASSSGRNYGYTF.

In its sample, this clone was seen many times. The rearrangement uses TRBV19 and TRBJ2-4; TRBD1 agrees at 12 bases. The V gene end was trimmed by 4 bases and the J gene end by 3 bases; junction bases not matched to a gene: 10. CDR1 LNHDA and CDR2 SQIVND come from the germline V gene (reference sequence). The CDR3 has 18 amino acids. CDR3 sequence reads: CASSKAGTGGKGKNIQYF. CDR3 nucleotide sequence: TGTGCCAGTAGTAAGGCCGGGACAGGGGGCAAAGGCAAAAACATTCAGTACTTC.

This clone was found many times. The chain recombines TRBV11-2 with TRBJ2-6; D unclear. Trimming left V 6 bases short and J 4 bases short, with 19 bases between. CDR1 and CDR2 from the germline V gene are SGHAT and FQNNGV. The CDR3 is 17 amino acids. The CDR3 DNA sequence: TGTGCCAGCAGACGTACTACGTCCGGTACCGGGGCCAACGTCCTGACTTTC. It encodes CASRRTTSGTGANVLTF.

In its sample, this clone was seen many times. This chain joins TRBV6-1 and TRBJ1-5; 9 positions agree with TRBD1. This CDR3 contains 14 residues. Germline V gene sequence: CDR1 MNHNS, CDR2 SASEGT. With 6 bases clipped from V and 4 bases from J, the junction kept 4 bases outside the gene matches. The CDR3 sequence is CASRTGTGNQPQHF. For the CDR3, the DNA is TGTGCCAGCAGAACCGGGACAGGGAATCAGCCCCAGCATTTT.

This clone was counted many times. The chain couples TRBV30 to TRBJ1-6, with 9 bases matching TRBD1. V dropped 1 base and J dropped 9; count of bases not matched to a gene: 4. This CDR3 has 14 residues. Germline CDR1 reads GTSNPN; CDR2 reads SVGIG (reference sequence). DNA of the CDR3: TGTGCCTGGAGTGCAACAGGGGGCAGTTCACCCCTCCACTTT. Translated, it gives CAWSATGGSSPLHF.

The sample holds many counts of this clone. The CDR3 reads CASAREGQGAIYDGYTF. The CDR3 DNA reads TGTGCCAGCGCCCGGGAGGGACAGGGGGCAATTTATGATGGCTACACCTTC. The chain combines TRBV27 with TRBJ1-2, with 12 bases fitting TRBD1. The germline V gene encodes CDR1 MNHEY and CDR2 SMNVEV (reference sequence). V lost 8 bases and J lost 6; bases outside the gene matches: 16. The CDR3 runs 17 residues.

This clone was counted ten times or more. The gene calls are TRBV19 and TRBJ2-3; possibly TRBD2 for D (5 bases). V was pared by 5 bases and J by 6 bases, with 18 bases between. Germline assignment: CDR1 LNHDA and CDR2 SQIVND (reference sequence). The CDR3 runs to 15 residues. The CDR3 reads CASSARDLPADTQYF. The CDR3 bases are TGTGCCAGTAGTGCCCGGGATCTCCCGGCGGATACGCAGTATTTT.

The rearrangement uses TRBV16 and TRBJ1-5; maybe TRBD1 (5 bases). Trimming left V 2 bases short and J 11 bases short, with 13 bases between. This CDR3 is built from 13 residues. The germline V gene encodes CDR1 KGHSY and CDR2 FQNENV. The CDR3 DNA is TGTGCCAGCAGCCAACTTCAGGGTTCGGCCCAGCATTTT. It translates to CASSQLQGSAQHF. Full variable domain (outside the CDR3, taken from reference TRBV16 and TRBJ1-5): GEEVAQTPKHLVRGEGQKAKLYCAPIKGHSYVFWYQQVLKNEFKFLISFQNENVFDETGMPKERFSAKCLPNSPCSLEIQATKLEDSAVYFCASSQLQGSAQHFGDGTRLSIL.

This clone was counted at least ten times. The chain employs TRBV6-1 and TRBJ1-6, with a possible D match to TRBD1 (5 bases). The CDR3 is 14 residues long. V lost 4 bases and J lost 2, with 6 bases in between. CDR1 MNHNS and CDR2 SASEGT come from the germline V gene. CDR3 in amino acids: CASSAGPYNSPLHF. CDR3 bases: TGTGCCAGCAGTGCAGGGCCCTATAATTCACCCCTCCACTTT.

There are many counts of this clone. This chain connects TRBV29-1 to TRBJ1-1; 9 positions agree with TRBD1. In germline, CDR1 is SQVTM, CDR2 ANQGSEA. The CDR3 loop spans 11 amino acids. V trimming: 5 bases; J trimming: 7 bases; junction bases outside the gene matches: 2. The CDR3 nucleotides are TGCAGCGTTCGGACAGGGGTTGAAGCTTTCTTT. This codes for CSVRTGVEAFF.

This clone came up many times. V gene TRBV29-1 combines with J gene TRBJ1-2; the D gene is possibly TRBD1 (5 bases). Germline-derived CDR1 and CDR2 are SQVTM and ANQGSEA. Between the trimmed V and J ends, which lost 4 bases and 6 bases, there was a span of 9 bases. CDR3 size: 11 residues. The CDR3: CSVARGDGYTF. CDR3 nucleotide sequence: TGCAGCGTTGCACGGGGGGATGGCTACACCTTC.

At least ten counts were recorded for this clone. The genes are TRBV5-4 and TRBJ1-6; no definite D call. V dropped 0 bases and J dropped 0 bases, with 13 bases sitting between them. Germline loops: CDR1 SGHNT, CDR2 YYREEE (reference sequence). This CDR3 comprises 18 residues. CDR3 loop: CASSLGGQISSYNSPLHF. The DNA of the CDR3 is TGTGCCAGCAGCTTGGGCGGGCAGATCAGCTCCTATAATTCACCCCTCCACTTT.

This clone appeared many times. This CDR3 reads CASSPVVANEKLFF. CDR3 bases: TGCGCCAGCAGCCCGGTTGTAGCTAATGAAAAACTGTTTTTT. The rearrangement uses TRBV5-1 and TRBJ1-4; D is undetermined. Trimming left V 4 bases short and J 3 bases short, with 10 bases between. Per the germline V gene, CDR1 is SGHRS and CDR2 is YFSETQ. This CDR3 region has 14 residues.

The table lists this clone with many counts. V gene TRBV5-1 combines with J gene TRBJ1-6; perhaps TRBD1 as D (6 bases). With 0 bases removed from V and 1 base from J, the gap between germline ends came to 8 bases. This CDR3 region has 16 residues. Germline V CDR1 and CDR2: SGHRS, YFSETQ. CDR3 in DNA: TGCGCCAGCAGCTTGGAGGGGGAGTCCTATAATTCACCCCTCCACTTT. This sequence encodes CASSLEGESYNSPLHF.

This clone was seen ten or more times. This chain connects TRBV7-9 to TRBJ1-1; D gene uncertain. From germline, CDR1 is SEHNR and CDR2 FQNEAQ (reference sequence). Trimming removed 5 bases at V and 6 bases at J, with 13 bases between. This CDR3 contains 13 residues. CDR3 nucleotide sequence: TGTGCCAGCAGCCGTGCGGCAAACGCTGAAGCTTTCTTT. This encodes CASSRAANAEAFF.

This clone has a count of ten or more. The rearrangement joins TRBV27 to TRBJ1-2; D is uncertain. V gave up 5 bases and J gave up 0 bases, with 16 bases separating them. This CDR3 is 16 amino acids long. Germline CDR1 reads MNHEY; CDR2 reads SMNVEV (reference sequence). CDR3 nucleotides: TGTGCCAGCAGTCCAACAAGTTACGCAGCTAACTATGGCTACACCTTC. Protein: CASSPTSYAANYGYTF.